What follows is one T cell receptor beta chain and its context. The data originate from a study of blood T cell repertoires in COVID-19. Assay: immunoSEQ multiplex PCR; the TCRdb copy retains only in-frame clones and omits some. This sample carries 100,000 to 150,000 clones, more than 70% of them seen once, and the ten largest clones take about 1.5%. The CDR3 loop spans 15 amino acids. V shed 8 bases, J shed 3 bases, and the junction held 7 bases outside the gene matches. Germline V CDR1 and CDR2: SGHRS, YFSETQ. This chain joins TRBV5-1 and TRBJ2-1; 11 nucleotides align to TRBD2. This TCR was sampled from a human donor in a cohort sampled during active COVID-19. Sequencing was performed on peripheral blood. The CDR3 loop reads CASKLGLAVYNEQFF. DNA of the CDR3: TGCGCCAGTAAACTGGGACTAGCGGTCTACAATGAGCAGTTCTTC.